Following are 31 T cell receptor beta chains from one sample sequenced in a study of blood T cell repertoires in COVID-19 (dated by TCRdb to the early 2020s). The library was built by means of the immunoSEQ multiplex PCR assay. As stored in TCRdb, this immuneACCESS dataset retains in-frame rearrangements with V and J assigned. A fraction of the clones does not appear; measured against another copy, unresolved V genes explain less than half of the discrepancy, and the remainder lacks a known reason. The sample table contains about 200,000 clones; only one count was recorded for approximately 90% of them. Of the sample, roughly 19% falls within the top ten clones. The sequenced sample consisted of peripheral blood. The receptors were gathered from a man aged 50-59 years with COVID-19, enrolled during active disease.

The chain employs TRBV30 and TRBJ2-7, with a weak D call TRBD1 (5 bases). Per germline, CDR1 GTSNPN and CDR2 SVGIG (reference sequence). Trimming stripped 3 bases from V and 4 bases from J, with 10 bases between. This CDR3 has 12 amino acids. CDR3 sequence: CAWRTQGYEQYF. CDR3 bases: TGTGCCTGGAGGACCCAGGGTTACGAGCAGTACTTC.

This chain's CDR3 is CASSPDRANTGELFF. The CDR3, as DNA: TGTGCCAGCAGCCCGGACAGGGCGAACACCGGGGAGCTGTTTTTT. The chain is built from TRBV3-1 (or the pseudogene TRBV3-2) and TRBJ2-2; the match to TRBD1 covers 8 bases. The CDR3 sequence is 15 residues long. From germline, CDR1 is LGHDT and CDR2 YNNKEL (reference sequence). V shed 4 bases and J 0 bases; nucleotides not matched to a gene: 1.

J is TRBJ2-5 and V is TRBV7-2; TRBD2 is a possible D gene (5 bases). Germline lookup yields CDR1 SGHTA and CDR2 FQGNSA. This CDR3 has 15 residues. V lost 1 base, J lost 2 bases, and 11 bases lay in between. The CDR3 region has the DNA TGTGCCAGCAGCTTAGGTGGACTGGAGCAAGAGACCCAGTACTTC. Encoded protein: CASSLGGLEQETQYF. The full variable domain, its missing parts supplied by reference TRBV7-2 and TRBJ2-5, is GAGVSQSPSNKVTEKGKDVELRCDPISGHTALYWYRQSLGQGLEFLIYFQGNSAPDKSGLPSDRFSAERTGGSVSTLTIQRTQQEDSAVYLCASSLGGLEQETQYFGPGTRLLVL.

The J gene is TRBJ2-1, the V gene TRBV5-1, with 14 positions matching TRBD2. The J segment lost 8 bases and the V segment lost 4 bases, leaving 8 bases of the junction unmatched. The germline gives CDR1 SGHRS, CDR2 YFSETQ. The CDR3 sequence is 16 residues long. The CDR3 spells CASSEGLAGAGDEQFF. CDR3 nucleotide sequence: TGCGCCAGCAGCGAGGGACTAGCGGGGGCGGGAGATGAGCAGTTCTTC.

This clone was observed a single time. CDR3 amino acids: CASSQDGSEAFF. DNA for the CDR3: TGCGCCAGCAGCCAAGATGGCTCTGAAGCTTTCTTT. The J gene is TRBJ1-1, the V gene TRBV4-1; D gene unclear. The CDR3 is made up of 12 amino acids. Per germline, CDR1 MGHRA and CDR2 YSYEKL. Trimming removed 0 bases from V and 6 bases from J, with 5 bases in between.

The rearrangement links TRBV5-1 to TRBJ2-3; 8 bases map to TRBD2. The CDR3 has 17 amino acids. Trimming took 0 bases from V and 2 from J; bases not matched to a gene: 8. The germline V gene encodes CDR1 SGHRS and CDR2 YFSETQ. CDR3 sequence: CASSLGGSGISTDTQYF. Here the CDR3 DNA reads TGCGCCAGCAGCTTGGGGGGTAGCGGGATATCCACAGATACGCAGTATTTT.

V and J are TRBV5-4 and TRBJ2-3; D gene unclear. The germline V and J ends were trimmed by 4 bases and 0 bases, with 15 bases remaining between them. CDR1 is SGHNT and CDR2 is YYREEE in the germline V gene (reference sequence). The CDR3 spans 16 residues. The CDR3 protein is CASSGLVDGSTDTQYF. CDR3 nucleotides: TGTGCCAGCAGCGGGCTGGTCGATGGTAGCACAGATACGCAGTATTTT.

The count of this clone is one. The rearrangement joins TRBV7-9 to TRBJ2-1, with 10 bases fitting TRBD2. This CDR3 comprises 15 residues. The germline CDR1 and CDR2 sequences are SEHNR and FQNEAQ (reference sequence). The ends lost 8 bases at V and 8 bases at J; junction bases unmatched: 12. CDR3 sequence (DNA): TGTGCCAGCGGCCGCGTGAGCGGGAGGGCCCATGAGCAGTTCTTC. Amino acid sequence: CASGRVSGRAHEQFF.

The V gene is TRBV9, the J gene TRBJ2-5; TRBD1 agrees at 10 bases. The CDR3 sequence is 15 residues long. Per germline, CDR1 SGDLS and CDR2 YYNGEE. Unmatched junction bases numbered 8, after V lost 4 bases and J lost 5 bases. The CDR3, as DNA: TGTGCCAGCAGCTCCAGGGACAGGGGAGCGGAGACCCAGTACTTC. Its protein is CASSSRDRGAETQYF.

The chain carries TRBV5-6 and TRBJ2-3, with 11 bases that match TRBD1. With V trimmed by 4 bases and J by 1 base, 5 bases remained unmatched. Germline assignment: CDR1 SGHDT and CDR2 YYEEEE. CDR3 length: 16 residues. The CDR3 loop is CASSRTGGAGTDTQYF. The CDR3 nucleotides are TGTGCCAGCAGCAGGACAGGGGGCGCGGGCACAGATACGCAGTATTTT.

This clone was found once. The V call is TRBV6-5, the J call TRBJ2-2, with TRBD2 matching over 7 bases. CDR1 is MNHEY, CDR2 SVGAGI, per germline. This CDR3 is 14 amino acids long. V was clipped by 6 bases and J by 5 bases; unmatched bases: 6. This CDR3 is CASSSGTTTGELFF. CDR3 nucleotides: TGTGCCAGCAGCTCCGGGACTACAACCGGGGAGCTGTTTTTT.

The chain employs TRBV25-1 and TRBJ1-2, with D perhaps TRBD1 (5 bases). The V gene lost 2 bases and the J gene lost 4 bases, with 11 bases spanning the gap. The CDR3 runs 14 residues. The V gene's germline CDR1 is MGHDK and CDR2 SYGVNS. The CDR3 loop reads CASSEGQGAYGYTF. DNA of the CDR3: TGTGCCAGCAGTGAAGGGCAGGGTGCCTATGGCTACACCTTC.

For this clone: Other DNA variants within this sample encode the same CDR3. The V call is TRBV30, the J call TRBJ2-5; 10 positions agree with TRBD2. The CDR3 spans 14 residues. J gave up 5 bases and V 4 bases, and 7 bases lay outside the gene matches. The germline gives CDR1 GTSNPN, CDR2 SVGIG (reference sequence). CDR3 DNA sequence: TGTGCCTGGACTAGCGGGGGCCGCGGGGAGACCCAGTACTTC. Its protein is CAWTSGGRGETQYF.

The chain has TRBV7-2 and TRBJ2-5; weak D call: TRBD1 (6 bases). V lost 5 bases, J lost 5 bases, and 15 bases lay in between. This CDR3 contains 14 residues. The germline gives CDR1 SGHTA, CDR2 FQGNSA. The CDR3 bases are TGTGCCAGCAGCCCCAGGGGCCCCATGGAGACCCAGTACTTC. Translation gives CASSPRGPMETQYF.

The rearrangement uses TRBV19 and TRBJ1-4; tentatively, D is TRBD1 (6 bases). The CDR3 runs 16 residues. V was cut by 5 bases and J by 2 bases, with 15 bases left in between. Germline loops: CDR1 LNHDA, CDR2 SQIVND (reference sequence). CDR3 protein: CASSATGLQTNEKLFF. The CDR3 region has the DNA TGTGCCAGTAGTGCAACAGGGCTCCAGACTAATGAAAAACTGTTTTTT.

The chain carries TRBV3-1 (or the pseudogene TRBV3-2) and TRBJ2-5, with TRBD1 matching over 8 bases. Per the germline V gene, CDR1 is LGHDT and CDR2 is YNNKEL (reference sequence). The CDR3 runs to 15 residues. J was trimmed by 5 bases and V by 4 bases; bases with no gene match: 9. CDR3 coding DNA: TGTGCCAGCAGCCCACAGGGGGGTCGGTGGGAGACCCAGTACTTC. Encoded protein: CASSPQGGRWETQYF.

V usage is TRBV9 and J usage is TRBJ1-1; D unresolved. The germline CDR1 and CDR2 sequences are SGDLS and YYNGEE. V lost 4 bases and J 11 bases, leaving 18 bases between the germline ends. The CDR3 is 13 residues long. CDR3 DNA sequence: TGTGCCAGCAGCCCCTCAGCGGACCTCTTGGCTTTCTTT. This encodes CASSPSADLLAFF.

This chain connects TRBV15 to TRBJ1-2; a possible D gene is TRBD1 (6 bases). This CDR3 is 14 amino acids long. V dropped 5 bases and J dropped 1 base, with 11 bases sitting between them. Per the germline V gene, CDR1 is LNHNV and CDR2 is YYDKDF (reference sequence). This CDR3 is CATSGDTFNYGYTF. For the CDR3, the DNA is TGTGCCACCAGCGGGGACACTTTTAACTATGGCTACACCTTC.

The rearrangement joins TRBV13 to TRBJ2-7; 10 nucleotides align to TRBD1. The CDR3 covers 15 residues. Germline V CDR1 and CDR2: PRHDT, FYEKMQ (reference sequence). V dropped 0 bases and J dropped 2; count of bases not matched to a gene: 1. The CDR3, as DNA: TGTGCCAGCAGCTTAGGGACAGGGGGCACCTACGAGCAGTACTTC. It yields the protein CASSLGTGGTYEQYF.

The gene calls are TRBV9 and TRBJ2-1; 8 bases align to TRBD1. CDR1 is SGDLS, CDR2 YYNGEE, per germline. The CDR3 has 16 residues. The V gene end was trimmed by 0 bases and the J gene end by 8 bases; junction bases not matched to a gene: 10. The CDR3 loop reads CASSVGSGQGVYEQFF. The CDR3 DNA reads TGTGCCAGCAGCGTAGGAAGTGGACAGGGAGTCTATGAGCAGTTCTTC.

Here the CDR3 DNA reads TGTGCCAGCAGTGAATTAAGCCACGGGGCTAATGAAAAACTGTTTTTT. Encoded protein: CASSELSHGANEKLFF. The V gene is TRBV25-1, the J gene TRBJ1-4; D remains unclear. The germline CDR1 and CDR2 sequences are MGHDK and SYGVNS. This CDR3 has 16 amino acids. V was pared by 1 base and J by 3 bases, with 12 bases between.

The rearrangement links TRBV7-8 to TRBJ2-3; D is uncertain. The CDR3 runs 14 residues. The V end was cut by 5 bases, the J end by 2 bases, with 11 bases between. Germline CDR1 and CDR2: SGHVS and FQNEAQ. CDR3 bases: TGTGCCAGCAGCCTAAAAGAGATCACAGATACGCAGTATTTT. Its translation: CASSLKEITDTQYF.

The V gene is TRBV4-2, the J gene TRBJ2-2, with D possibly matching TRBD1 (6 bases). The CDR3 contains 17 residues. The germline gives CDR1 LGHNA, CDR2 YNFKEQ. V was trimmed by 1 base and J by 2 bases, leaving 14 bases between them. CDR3 nucleotides: TGTGCCAGCAGCCAAGTGCGATACAGGGAAAACACCGGGGAGCTGTTTTTT. Its translation is CASSQVRYRENTGELFF.

This clone has a single count. This chain uses TRBV15 with TRBJ2-5; perhaps TRBD1 as D (5 bases). V gave up 0 bases and J gave up 5 bases, with 16 bases separating them. This CDR3 is 16 amino acids long. Germline-derived CDR1 and CDR2 are LNHNV and YYDKDF (reference sequence). In DNA, the CDR3 is TGTGCCACCAGCAGAGATGCAGGGCCCCGGACGGAGACCCAGTACTTC. It codes for CATSRDAGPRTETQYF.

This clone was observed a single time. This chain connects TRBV7-6 to TRBJ2-2; D unresolved. The CDR3 has 13 amino acids. CDR1 and CDR2 from the germline V gene are SGHVS and FNYEAQ. The germline V and J ends were trimmed by 2 bases and 2 bases, with 3 bases remaining between them. The CDR3 nucleotides read TGTGCCAGCAGCTTAATAAACACCGGGGAGCTGTTTTTT. As protein: CASSLINTGELFF.

The gene calls are TRBV28 and TRBJ1-2; 8 bases fit TRBD1. Losses at the gene ends were 2 bases for V and 5 bases for J; bases not matched to a gene: 4. CDR3 length: 14 residues. Per the germline V gene, CDR1 is MDHEN and CDR2 is SYDVKM. Here the CDR3 reads CASSLSGQGYGYTF. In DNA, the CDR3 is TGTGCCAGCAGTTTAAGCGGACAGGGTTATGGCTACACCTTC.

This chain connects TRBV27 to TRBJ2-5, with 10 bases matching TRBD1. The CDR3 totals 16 residues. Germline assignment: CDR1 MNHEY and CDR2 SMNVEV (reference sequence). V was pared by 5 bases and J by 4 bases, with 10 bases of the junction left unmatched. The CDR3 here is CASSHPTGTGVETQYF. The CDR3 DNA reads as TGTGCCAGCAGTCATCCGACCGGGACAGGGGTAGAGACCCAGTACTTC.

The CDR3 reads CAREGTSGSYEQYF. As DNA, the CDR3 is TGTGCCAGGGAAGGGACTAGCGGGAGCTACGAGCAGTACTTC. V gene TRBV6-6 combines with J gene TRBJ2-7, with 14 bases aligning to TRBD2. Germline-derived CDR1 and CDR2 are MNHNY and SVGAGI (reference sequence). The CDR3 spans 14 residues. After removal of 9 bases from V and 3 bases from J, the junction contained 4 bases not matched to a gene.

This chain uses TRBV7-2 with TRBJ2-5, with 8 bases aligning to TRBD2. CDR3 size: 14 residues. From germline, CDR1 is SGHTA and CDR2 FQGNSA. J lost 5 bases, V lost 7 bases, and 9 bases had no gene match. In DNA, the CDR3 is TGTGCCAGCACAACCCGGACTAGCATGGAGACCCAGTACTTC. Translation gives CASTTRTSMETQYF.

The chain links TRBV30 to TRBJ1-2; TRBD1 matches at 8 bases. The CDR3 is made up of 14 amino acids. CDR1 GTSNPN and CDR2 SVGIG come from the germline V gene (reference sequence). The V segment lost 3 bases and the J segment 6 bases; nucleotides outside the gene matches: 9. The CDR3 region is CAWSPDRASNGYTF. In DNA, the CDR3 is TGTGCCTGGAGCCCGGACAGGGCGTCGAATGGCTACACCTTC.

This clone is a singleton in its sample. The chain combines TRBV12-5 with TRBJ2-3, with 7 bases matching TRBD2. Losses at the gene ends were 7 bases for V and 6 bases for J; bases not matched to a gene: 10. Germline lookup yields CDR1 LGHNT and CDR2 FRNRAP. The CDR3 consists of 14 residues. The CDR3 coding sequence is TGTGCTAGTGTACGGGACTACGGAGAGGATACGCAGTATTTT. It translates to CASVRDYGEDTQYF.